Below, 29 T cell receptor beta chains from the same sample are listed, as sequenced in a study of blood T cell repertoires in COVID-19. Measured with immunoSEQ multiplex PCR; TCRdb has only the in-frame clones, and not every one. The sample yields 290,000 or so clones, around 87% seen once. Sequences were obtained from peripheral blood. The receptors here all came from a man between 65 and 85 years old with acute or convalescent COVID-19.

V and J are TRBV6-2 or TRBV6-3 and TRBJ1-1, with TRBD1 identical over 10 bases. CDR3 length equals 18 residues. Trimming removed 2 bases from V and 0 bases from J; junction bases left unmatched: 9. Germline CDR1 reads MNHEY; CDR2 reads SVGEGT. The CDR3 loop is CASSYQGTGVEMNTEAFF. Here the CDR3 DNA reads TGTGCCAGCAGTTACCAGGGGACAGGGGTTGAGATGAACACTGAAGCTTTCTTT.

The chain joins TRBV1 to TRBJ2-1; no DNA check was done on the table's D call, TRBD2. TRBV1 is reported as a pseudogene. The CDR3 length is 17 residues. The CDR3 spells CTSSQDFGLAGPNEQFF. CDR3 DNA: TGCACCAGCAGCCAAGACTTTGGACTAGCGGGGCCCAATGAGCAGTTCTTC.

The genes are TRBV4-2 and TRBJ2-3; TRBD2 aligns across 9 bases. Germline loops: CDR1 LGHNA, CDR2 YNFKEQ. The trim removed 1 base at V and 5 bases at J, leaving 7 bases unmatched. This CDR3 contains 16 residues. CDR3 coding DNA: TGTGCCAGCAGCCAAGTGGCGGGGGGGCACAAAGATACGCAGTATTTT. As protein: CASSQVAGGHKDTQYF.

This clone occurred once. This chain connects TRBV20-1 to TRBJ1-1, with a weak D call TRBD1 (5 bases). The V gene's germline CDR1 is DFQATT and CDR2 SNEGSKA (reference sequence). The CDR3 totals 12 residues. The ends were cut back, 3 bases at V and 10 bases at J, with 15 bases in the middle. The CDR3 spells CSASLAGLGAFF. The DNA for the CDR3 is TGCAGTGCTAGTTTAGCAGGGCTTGGAGCTTTCTTT.

This rearrangement joins TRBV11-2 to TRBJ2-3; D is possibly TRBD1 (5 bases). V was trimmed by 5 bases and J by 2 bases, leaving 14 bases between them. Germline V gene lookup returns CDR1 SGHAT and CDR2 FQNNGV. This CDR3 spans 15 amino acids. The CDR3 coding sequence is TGTGCCAGCAGCCGCACAGGAACGAACACAGATACGCAGTATTTT. It yields the protein CASSRTGTNTDTQYF. The full variable domain, in which reference TRBV11-2 and TRBJ2-3 provide the parts outside the CDR3, is EAGVAQSPRYKIIEKRQSVAFWCNPISGHATLYWYQQILGQGPKLLIQFQNNGVVDDSQLPKDRFSAERLKGVDSTLKIQPAKLEDSAVYLCASSRTGTNTDTQYFGPGTRLTVL.

The rearrangement links TRBV29-1 to TRBJ2-1; unclear D gene. V lost 4 bases, J lost 10 bases, and 8 bases lay in between. Germline assignment: CDR1 SQVTM and CDR2 ANQGSEA. The CDR3 totals 10 residues. As DNA, the CDR3 is TGCAGCGTTGTTGGCACGGAGCAGTTCTTC. Amino acid sequence: CSVVGTEQFF.

For the CDR3, the DNA is TGTGCCATCGTCCCGGGACAGGGTACCGCCGGGGAGCTGTTTTTT. This sequence encodes CAIVPGQGTAGELFF. The rearrangement links TRBV14 to TRBJ2-2; 9 nucleotides agree with TRBD1. Germline V gene lookup returns CDR1 SGHDN and CDR2 FVKESK. This CDR3 is 15 amino acids long. The V gene end was trimmed by 10 bases and the J gene end by 6 bases; junction bases not matched to a gene: 12.

The chain joins TRBV2 to TRBJ1-1; D is possibly TRBD1 (5 bases). Trimming took off 0 bases at V and 4 bases at J, with 6 bases between the two ends. The CDR3 covers 13 residues. From germline, CDR1 is SNHLY and CDR2 FYNNEI. The CDR3 is CASSEAQGTEAFF. In nucleotides, the CDR3 is TGTGCCAGCAGTGAAGCTCAGGGCACTGAAGCTTTCTTT.

The V and J genes are TRBV7-2 and TRBJ2-4; TRBD1 is a possible D gene (6 bases). The CDR3 is made up of 16 amino acids. The ends were cut back, 7 bases at V and 0 bases at J, with 16 bases in the middle. Germline V gene lookup returns CDR1 SGHTA and CDR2 FQGNSA. CDR3: CASTLQGSLAKNIQYF. For the CDR3, the DNA is TGTGCCAGCACCCTCCAGGGGAGCCTAGCCAAAAACATTCAGTACTTC.

The V and J genes are TRBV10-3 and TRBJ1-3; D possibly corresponds to TRBD1 (6 bases). V was pared by 8 bases and J by 0 bases, with 17 bases between. There are 16 residues in the CDR3. Per the germline V gene, CDR1 is ENHRY and CDR2 is SYGVKD. CDR3 region: CAIGRGGPNSGNTIYF. As DNA, the CDR3 is TGTGCCATCGGGAGGGGGGGCCCCAACTCTGGAAACACCATATATTTT.

The chain is built from TRBV2 and TRBJ2-1; a possible D gene is TRBD2 (6 bases). V lost 0 bases to trimming and J lost 4 bases, with 19 bases between them. The CDR3 spans 18 residues. The V gene's germline CDR1 is SNHLY and CDR2 FYNNEI. The CDR3 reads CASSEARGGRYNYNEQFF. CDR3 DNA: TGTGCCAGCAGTGAAGCGCGGGGCGGTCGCTACAATTACAATGAGCAGTTCTTC. Full variable domain (outside the CDR3, taken from reference TRBV2 and TRBJ2-1): EPEVTQTPSHQVTQMGQEVILRCVPISNHLYFYWYRQILGQKVEFLVSFYNNEISEKSEIFDDQFSVERPDGSNFTLKIRSTKLEDSAMYFCASSEARGGRYNYNEQFFGPGTRLTVL.

The chain combines TRBV6-2 or TRBV6-3 with TRBJ2-5; D is possibly TRBD2 (5 bases). Trimming shortened V by 0 bases and J by 9 bases, and 26 bases separated the two germline ends. The CDR3 contains 18 residues. Germline assignment: CDR1 MNHEY and CDR2 SVGEGT. The CDR3 DNA sequence: TGTGCCAGCAGTTACTCGGCCAGCGGCGCTACCCTACGGGGTTCCCAGTACTTC. Its protein is CASSYSASGATLRGSQYF.

J is TRBJ1-2 and V is TRBV29-1; 9 nucleotides align to TRBD1. Germline assignment: CDR1 SQVTM and CDR2 ANQGSEA. V shed 4 bases and J 4 bases; nucleotides not matched to a gene: 4. There are 13 residues in the CDR3. The CDR3 sequence: CSVGTGAVYGYTF. CDR3 in DNA: TGCAGCGTTGGGACAGGGGCTGTCTATGGCTACACCTTC.

The rearrangement uses TRBV28 and TRBJ1-3; D call uncertain. CDR3 length: 15 residues. Per the germline V gene, CDR1 is MDHEN and CDR2 is SYDVKM. Trimming cost V 1 base and J 0 bases, with 7 bases left between them. CDR3 loop: CASSLSSGSGNTIYF. CDR3 nucleotide sequence: TGTGCCAGCAGTTTATCGTCAGGCTCTGGAAACACCATATATTTT.

The chain carries TRBV28 and TRBJ1-4; the match to TRBD1 covers 7 bases. The germline V gene encodes CDR1 MDHEN and CDR2 SYDVKM. This CDR3 region has 15 residues. V lost 6 bases to trimming and J lost 8 bases; unmatched junction nucleotides: 12. DNA for the CDR3: TGTGCCAGCAGCCGCGGACAGGCCGGTAGGGAAAAACTGTTTTTT. It yields the protein CASSRGQAGREKLFF.

In its sample, this clone was seen once. This chain links TRBV6-4 with TRBJ1-1; D is perhaps TRBD1 (6 bases). Trimming took off 7 bases at V and 0 bases at J, with 12 bases between the two ends. CDR1 and CDR2 (germline): MRHNA, SNTAGT. The CDR3 is 14 residues long. CDR3 amino acids: CASTGQQLNTEAFF. CDR3 sequence (DNA): TGTGCCAGCACCGGACAGCAATTGAACACTGAAGCTTTCTTT.

The V and J genes are TRBV5-4 and TRBJ2-2, with 8 bases identical to TRBD1. This CDR3 is built from 16 residues. V was clipped by 5 bases and J by 7 bases; unmatched bases: 13. The germline V gene has CDR1 SGHNT and CDR2 YYREEE (reference sequence). The CDR3, as DNA: TGTGCCAGCAGATCCCGGGGGACAGGTGCTTACGGGGAGCTGTTTTTT. It translates to CASRSRGTGAYGELFF.

The rearrangement uses TRBV6-5 and TRBJ1-4, with D tentatively TRBD1 (5 bases). This CDR3 region has 14 residues. Trimming removed 6 bases at V and 0 bases at J, with 8 bases between. Germline values: CDR1 MNHEY, CDR2 SVGAGI. In DNA, the CDR3 is TGTGCCAGCAGCCAGACAGCAACTAATGAAAAACTGTTTTTT. Its protein is CASSQTATNEKLFF.

This clone was counted between two and nine times. This chain joins TRBV3-1 (or the pseudogene TRBV3-2) and TRBJ2-5, with 10 bases fitting TRBD1. Germline-derived CDR1 and CDR2 are LGHDT and YNNKEL (reference sequence). With V trimmed by 3 bases and J by 1 base, 5 bases remained unmatched. The CDR3 extends over 16 amino acids. Here the CDR3 reads CASSQWDRGTQETQYF. CDR3 sequence (DNA): TGTGCCAGCAGCCAGTGGGACAGGGGTACCCAAGAGACCCAGTACTTC.

V is TRBV5-1 and J is TRBJ2-7; TRBD1 agrees at 9 bases. CDR1 SGHRS and CDR2 YFSETQ come from the germline V gene. Trimming cost V 4 bases and J 1 base; bases outside gene matches: 6. The CDR3 loop spans 15 amino acids. Here the CDR3 DNA reads TGCGCCAGCAGCGACCGGGACAGGGTTTCCTACGAGCAGTACTTC. Its protein is CASSDRDRVSYEQYF.

The chain links TRBV27 to TRBJ1-2; 10 positions agree with TRBD1. The CDR3 sequence is 14 residues long. Germline trimming cut 2 bases from V and 7 bases from J; bases unmatched to any gene: 4. Germline lookup yields CDR1 MNHEY and CDR2 SMNVEV (reference sequence). CDR3 sequence (DNA): TGTGCCAGCAGTTTAGACAGGGGGCATTTTGGCTACACCTTC. Amino acids: CASSLDRGHFGYTF.

This clone was observed a single time. The chain joins TRBV19 to TRBJ1-2; the match to TRBD1 covers 8 bases. The CDR3 is 16 residues long. V shed 3 bases, J shed 4 bases, and the junction held 10 bases outside the gene matches. Germline assignment: CDR1 LNHDA and CDR2 SQIVND (reference sequence). The CDR3 sequence: CASSIGRGQRGYGYTF. The CDR3 coding sequence is TGTGCCAGTAGTATCGGCAGGGGGCAGAGAGGCTATGGCTACACCTTC.

The rearrangement links TRBV5-1 to TRBJ2-5; a weak D match, TRBD2 (6 bases). The CDR3 runs to 15 residues. Germline-derived CDR1 and CDR2 are SGHRS and YFSETQ. V lost 4 bases to trimming and J lost 5 bases, with 18 bases between them. CDR3 protein: CASSLIGLAGETQYF. The CDR3 region has the DNA TGCGCCAGCAGCCTTATCGGACTTGCGGGGGAGACCCAGTACTTC.

The rearrangement uses TRBV15 and TRBJ1-2; 10 bases line up with TRBD1. Trimming took 1 base from V and 1 from J; bases not matched to a gene: 6. CDR3 length equals 17 residues. The germline V gene has CDR1 LNHNV and CDR2 YYDKDF (reference sequence). The CDR3 bases are TGTGCCACCAGCAGAGGACAGGGGGCTCGGTTTAACTATGGCTACACCTTC. This translates into CATSRGQGARFNYGYTF.

This rearrangement joins TRBV6-5 to TRBJ2-4; weak D call: TRBD1 (6 bases). Trimming removed 6 bases from V and 7 bases from J, with 10 bases in between. The CDR3 length is 12 residues. The germline V gene encodes CDR1 MNHEY and CDR2 SVGAGI. The CDR3 region has the DNA TGTGCCAGCAGGAGTCAGGGGAACATTCAGTACTTC. Protein: CASRSQGNIQYF.

The chain recombines TRBV7-2 with TRBJ1-1, with D possibly being TRBD1 (5 bases). This CDR3 is 15 amino acids long. Germline V lookup: CDR1 SGHTA, CDR2 FQGNSA. Between the trimmed V and J ends, which lost 0 bases and 1 base, there was a span of 9 bases. In nucleotides, the CDR3 is TGTGCCAGCAGCTTAGCGGGCGGACAGAACACTGAAGCTTTCTTT. Translated, it gives CASSLAGGQNTEAFF.

The J gene is TRBJ2-3, the V gene TRBV2, with TRBD1 identical over 9 bases. J was trimmed by 5 bases and V by 3 bases; bases with no gene match: 3. This CDR3 comprises 14 residues. CDR1 and CDR2 (germline): SNHLY, FYNNEI. CDR3 DNA: TGTGCCAGCAGTGATGGACAGGGGCGAGATACGCAGTATTTT. It is translated as CASSDGQGRDTQYF.

This clone was detected only once. The J gene is TRBJ2-2, the V gene TRBV24-1, with TRBD1 matching over 10 bases. Germline assignment: CDR1 KGHDR and CDR2 SFDVKD. Trimming took 3 bases from V and 6 from J; bases not matched to a gene: 6. This CDR3 comprises 16 residues. CDR3 amino acids: CATSDLTGGWPGELFF. The CDR3 nucleotides are TGTGCCACCAGTGATCTGACAGGGGGCTGGCCCGGGGAGCTGTTTTTT.

The chain couples TRBV21-1 to TRBJ2-7; the table's TRBD2 call for D was not verified on the DNA. TRBV21-1 is tagged as a pseudogene. This CDR3 has 14 amino acids. The CDR3 nucleotides are TGTGCCAGCAGCAAAGCCCGGACTTACGGCGAGCAGTACTTC. This codes for CASSKARTYGEQYF.